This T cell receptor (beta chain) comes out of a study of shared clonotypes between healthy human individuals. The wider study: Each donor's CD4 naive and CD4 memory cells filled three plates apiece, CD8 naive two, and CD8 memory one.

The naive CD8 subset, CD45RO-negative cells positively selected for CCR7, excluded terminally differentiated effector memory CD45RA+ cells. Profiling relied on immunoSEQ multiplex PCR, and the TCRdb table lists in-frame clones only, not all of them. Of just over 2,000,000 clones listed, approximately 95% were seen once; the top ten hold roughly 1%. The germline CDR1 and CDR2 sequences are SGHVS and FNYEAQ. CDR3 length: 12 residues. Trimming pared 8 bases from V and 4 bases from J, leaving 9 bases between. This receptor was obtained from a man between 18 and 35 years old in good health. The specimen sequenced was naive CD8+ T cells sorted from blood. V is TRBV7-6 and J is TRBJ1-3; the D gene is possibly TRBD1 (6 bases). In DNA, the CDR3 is TGTGCCAGCGGGGGCTCCGGAAACACCATATATTTT. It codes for CASGGSGNTIYF.